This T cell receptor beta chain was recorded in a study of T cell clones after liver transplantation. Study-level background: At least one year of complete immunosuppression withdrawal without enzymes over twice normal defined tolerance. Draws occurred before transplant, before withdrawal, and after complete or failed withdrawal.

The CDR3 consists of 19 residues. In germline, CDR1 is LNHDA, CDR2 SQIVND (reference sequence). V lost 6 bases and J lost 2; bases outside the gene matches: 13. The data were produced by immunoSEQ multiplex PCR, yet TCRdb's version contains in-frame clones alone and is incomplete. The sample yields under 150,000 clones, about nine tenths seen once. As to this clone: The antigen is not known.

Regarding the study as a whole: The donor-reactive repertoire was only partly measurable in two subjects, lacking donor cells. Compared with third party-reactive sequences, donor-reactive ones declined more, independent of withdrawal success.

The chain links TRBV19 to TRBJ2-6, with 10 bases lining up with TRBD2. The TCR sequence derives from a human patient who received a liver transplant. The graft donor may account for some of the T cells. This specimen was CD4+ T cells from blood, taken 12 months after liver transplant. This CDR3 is CASSPLNSGTSAGANVLTF. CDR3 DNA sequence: TGTGCCAGTAGCCCTCTAAATTCCGGGACTAGCGCTGGGGCCAACGTCCTGACTTTC.